The 32 T cell receptor beta chains below all came from one sample that was sequenced in a study of response to subunit inactivated influenza vaccine. TCRdb analysed the RT-PCR reads with MiXCR anew, one entry per CDR3 protein. The profile shows around 500,000 distinct CDR3 sequences, roughly 9.7% of them singletons. The sequenced sample was PBMCs from blood, obtained 35 to 45 days after vaccination. These receptors all come from a man aged 45-65 years who received an inactivated influenza vaccine.

In its sample, this clonotype was seen a few times. V usage is TRBV5-1 and J usage is TRBJ1-6, with TRBD1 matching over 7 bases. This CDR3 comprises 16 residues. The V and J ends lost 4 bases and 0 bases, in that order; junction bases with no gene match: 4. CDR1 is SGHRS and CDR2 is YFSETQ in the germline V gene. Written as DNA, the CDR3 is TGCGCCAGCAGCCTACAGGGGAGCTCCTATAATTCACCCCTCCACTTT. This translates into CASSLQGSSYNSPLHF.

The sample holds many counts of this clonotype. This chain connects TRBV12-3 or TRBV12-4 to TRBJ2-5, with D uncertain. Trimming took off 3 bases at V and 1 base at J, with 12 bases between the two ends. The CDR3 loop spans 15 amino acids. CDR3 loop: CASSFGLSFQETQYF. The CDR3, as DNA: TGTGCCAGCAGTTTCGGGTTATCCTTCCAAGAGACCCAGTACTTC.

This clonotype was seen at least ten times. The chain combines TRBV20-1 with TRBJ1-2, with TRBD1 matching over 7 bases. CDR3 length: 13 residues. The germline V gene encodes CDR1 DFQATT and CDR2 SNEGSKA (reference sequence). V shed 8 bases and J 0 bases; nucleotides not matched to a gene: 6. CDR3 residues: CSTQGRANYGYTF. CDR3 DNA: TGCAGTACACAGGGGCGAGCTAACTATGGCTACACCTTC.

As concerns this clonotype: The junction departs from the called germline gene at one end, perhaps through a read error. The chain links TRBV20-1 to TRBJ2-1, with D maybe TRBD1 (5 bases). Per germline, CDR1 DFQATT and CDR2 SNEGSKA (reference sequence). This CDR3 spans 13 amino acids. CDR3 sequence (DNA): TGCAGTGCTAAAGGCCAAGGGGTTAGTGAGCTGTTCTTC. It translates to CSAKGQGVSELFF.

This clonotype has just a few counts. The chain has TRBV12-3 or TRBV12-4 and TRBJ1-5; no clear D gene. V was pared by 7 bases and J by 3 bases, with 10 bases between. CDR3 size: 13 residues. The CDR3 protein is CASTPYYNQPQHF. The CDR3 nucleotides are TGTGCCAGCACCCCCTACTACAATCAGCCCCAGCATTTT.

This clonotype was observed a handful of times. The chain employs TRBV24-1 and TRBJ2-2, with D possibly matching TRBD1 (6 bases). The CDR3 contains 14 residues. V was cut by 4 bases and J by 6 bases, with 11 bases left in between. Per germline, CDR1 KGHDR and CDR2 SFDVKD. CDR3 region: CATSEHREAGELFF. The CDR3 coding sequence is TGTGCCACCAGTGAACACAGGGAAGCCGGGGAGCTGTTTTTT.

This clonotype was recorded many times. The chain recombines TRBV7-8 with TRBJ2-5, with 10 positions matching TRBD1. V gave up 0 bases and J gave up 1 base; unmatched junction bases: 2. CDR3 length: 16 amino acids. The germline V gene encodes CDR1 SGHVS and CDR2 FQNEAQ. The CDR3 coding sequence is TGTGCCAGCAGCTTAGCGCGGACAGGGGGCCAAGAGACCCAGTACTTC. Amino acids: CASSLARTGGQETQYF.

The V call is TRBV27, the J call TRBJ2-5; 7 nucleotides agree with TRBD1. Germline-derived CDR1 and CDR2 are MNHEY and SMNVEV (reference sequence). CDR3 length: 15 residues. The V gene end was trimmed by 6 bases and the J gene end by 2 bases; junction bases not matched to a gene: 9. CDR3 residues: CASRPLGQSQETQYF. The CDR3 region has the DNA TGTGCCAGCAGGCCATTGGGACAGTCTCAAGAGACCCAGTACTTC.

This chain connects TRBV6-2 or TRBV6-3 to TRBJ2-1; TRBD2 agrees at 7 bases. With 2 bases clipped from V and 7 bases from J, the junction kept 8 bases outside the gene matches. CDR1 is MNHEY and CDR2 is SVGEGT in the germline V gene. This CDR3 spans 15 amino acids. The CDR3 nucleotides are TGTGCCAGCAGTTACCCGGGCGGGAGCCGAAATGAGCAGTTCTTC. Translating it yields CASSYPGGSRNEQFF.

This clonotype was counted between two and nine times. The chain couples TRBV28 to TRBJ2-5, with 14 bases that match TRBD2. The germline gives CDR1 MDHEN, CDR2 SYDVKM. Trimming at V came to 5 bases and at J to 4 bases, leaving 6 bases not matched to a gene. The CDR3 extends over 16 amino acids. The CDR3 nucleotides are TGTGCCAGCAGTCAGACTAGCGGGGGGGCGGGAGAGACCCAGTACTTC. Protein sequence: CASSQTSGGAGETQYF.

The chain joins TRBV6-6 to TRBJ1-2, with D perhaps matching TRBD1 (5 bases). This CDR3 has 13 amino acids. V dropped 5 bases and J dropped 4 bases, with 11 bases sitting between them. Germline loops: CDR1 MNHNY, CDR2 SVGAGI (reference sequence). In DNA form, the CDR3 reads TGTGCCAGCAGTCAAGGGGCCTCCTATGGCTACACCTTC. As protein: CASSQGASYGYTF.

The chain is built from TRBV2 and TRBJ2-7; 9 positions match TRBD2. This CDR3 has 15 amino acids. V lost 6 bases to trimming and J lost 3 bases; unmatched junction nucleotides: 9. Germline V gene data show CDR1 as SNHLY and CDR2 as FYNNEI. For the CDR3, the DNA is TGTGCCAGCAGGGCCGGGACTAGCATCAGCTACGAGCAGTACTTC. Translated: CASRAGTSISYEQYF.

This clonotype was observed a handful of times. This chain joins TRBV20-1 and TRBJ2-2; the D is unclear. Per germline, CDR1 DFQATT and CDR2 SNEGSKA (reference sequence). V was pared by 0 bases and J by 7 bases, with 9 bases between. The CDR3 runs to 13 residues. The CDR3 sequence is CSARDHVGGELFF. As DNA, the CDR3 is TGCAGTGCTAGAGATCACGTGGGCGGGGAGCTGTTTTTT.

This clonotype was seen a handful of times. This sequence joins TRBV19 and TRBJ1-2, with 7 bases that match TRBD1. After removal of 10 bases from V and 3 bases from J, the junction contained 11 bases not matched to a gene. Germline CDR1 is LNHDA and CDR2 is SQIVND (reference sequence). This CDR3 region has 14 residues. The CDR3 DNA is TGTGCCACTCAAGACGCCGGGACAGACTATGGCTACACCTTC. This encodes CATQDAGTDYGYTF.

This clonotype showed up just a few times. The J gene is TRBJ2-3, the V gene TRBV5-1, with 8 bases aligning to TRBD1. Germline V lookup: CDR1 SGHRS, CDR2 YFSETQ. The CDR3 is 14 residues long. Trimming cost V 8 bases and J 4 bases; bases outside gene matches: 9. In nucleotides, the CDR3 is TGCGCCAGTTCGTCAGGGGGCGCGGCAGATACGCAGTATTTT. This translates into CASSSGGAADTQYF. The entire variable domain, with the rest obtained from reference TRBV5-1 and TRBJ2-3, is as follows: KAGVTQTPRYLIKTRGQQVTLSCSPISGHRSVSWYQQTPGQGLQFLFEYFSETQRNKGNFPGRFSGRQFSNSRSEMNVSTLELGDSALYLCASSSGGAADTQYFGPGTRLTVL.

This clonotype was seen a handful of times. This chain joins TRBV28 and TRBJ2-1; 9 bases fit TRBD2. V lost 3 bases and J lost 5; bases outside the gene matches: 11. The V gene's germline CDR1 is MDHEN and CDR2 SYDVKM. This CDR3 has 17 amino acids. The CDR3, as DNA: TGTGCCAGCAGTTTCCTTAAGGGGGCGGGAGGGGACAATGAGCAGTTCTTC. Translation: CASSFLKGAGGDNEQFF.

As for this clonotype: The junction departs from the called germline gene at one end, perhaps through a read error. This chain connects TRBV6-2 or TRBV6-3 to TRBJ2-3; 8 bases align to TRBD2. This CDR3 spans 15 amino acids. Germline V CDR1 and CDR2: MNHEY, SVGEGT. The CDR3 DNA reads TGTGTCAGCAGCCAGCTGAAGCGGGAGCCAGATACGCAGTATTTT. This gives the protein CVSSQLKREPDTQYF.

This clonotype was counted between two and nine times. The V gene is TRBV3-1, the J gene TRBJ1-4; 8 bases agree with TRBD1. With V trimmed by 1 base and J by 8 bases, 6 bases remained unmatched. This CDR3 has 15 residues. Germline CDR1 and CDR2: LGHDT and YNNKEL (reference sequence). This CDR3 reads CASSQGTGTGEKLFF. The DNA of the CDR3 is TGTGCCAGCAGCCAAGGGACAGGGACGGGGGAAAAACTGTTTTTT.

This clonotype was seen a handful of times. V gene TRBV6-2 or TRBV6-3 combines with J gene TRBJ2-5; D is unresolved. Germline CDR1 MNHEY, CDR2 SVGEGT. This CDR3 spans 13 amino acids. With 6 bases removed from V and 2 bases from J, the gap between germline ends came to 10 bases. The CDR3 coding sequence is TGTGCCAGCAGGCCGCGATCTCAAGAGACCCAGTACTTC. It is translated as CASRPRSQETQYF.

This clonotype was detected a few times. V usage is TRBV15 and J usage is TRBJ2-3; tentative D call: TRBD2 (6 bases). This CDR3 is built from 18 residues. The germline gives CDR1 LNHNV, CDR2 YYDKDF (reference sequence). Trimming took off 5 bases at V and 3 bases at J, with 24 bases between the two ends. CDR3 sequence (DNA): TGTGCCACCAGCGGATCAGCCGCCGACGGGGGAATAACAGATACGCAGTATTTT. It yields the protein CATSGSAADGGITDTQYF.

The table lists this clonotype with a few counts. The chain links TRBV20-1 to TRBJ2-5, with D perhaps given as TRBD1 or TRBD2 (5 bases each). CDR1 is DFQATT, CDR2 SNEGSKA, per germline (reference sequence). Trimming cost V 0 bases and J 4 bases, with 18 bases left between them. The CDR3 covers 16 residues. CDR3 protein: CSARDFSGLAGETQYF. CDR3 DNA sequence: TGCAGTGCTAGAGATTTTTCGGGGCTCGCCGGAGAGACCCAGTACTTC.

This clonotype turned up a few times. The rearrangement links TRBV5-1 to TRBJ2-7; 7 positions agree with TRBD2. CDR3 length: 15 residues. Germline V gene lookup returns CDR1 SGHRS and CDR2 YFSETQ. The V segment lost 0 bases and the J segment 3 bases; nucleotides outside the gene matches: 6. The CDR3 loop reads CASSLELAPVYEQYF. In DNA form, the CDR3 reads TGCGCCAGCAGCTTGGAACTAGCGCCGGTCTACGAGCAGTACTTC. The variable domain in full, completed from reference TRBV5-1 and TRBJ2-7, reads KAGVTQTPRYLIKTRGQQVTLSCSPISGHRSVSWYQQTPGQGLQFLFEYFSETQRNKGNFPGRFSGRQFSNSRSEMNVSTLELGDSALYLCASSLELAPVYEQYFGPGTRLTVT.

There are a few counts of this clonotype. The rearrangement links TRBV5-1 to TRBJ2-3, with D possibly TRBD1 on 6 matching bases. V gave up 1 base and J gave up 2 bases, with 11 bases separating them. CDR1 and CDR2 (germline): SGHRS, YFSETQ. This CDR3 has 15 residues. The CDR3: CASSLMTGDTDTQYF. The CDR3 DNA reads as TGCGCCAGCAGCTTGATGACAGGAGACACAGATACGCAGTATTTT.

This clonotype was recorded a few times. DNA for the CDR3: TGTGCCAGCAGCTTACCCGGGACAGGGAGGCCTCCCTCCTACAATGAGCAGTTCTTC. This gives the protein CASSLPGTGRPPSYNEQFF. This chain links TRBV11-2 with TRBJ2-1; 9 bases align to TRBD1. The CDR3 is 19 residues long. Germline V lookup: CDR1 SGHAT, CDR2 FQNNGV. The V and J ends lost 2 bases and 0 bases, in that order; junction bases with no gene match: 11.

In its sample, this clonotype was seen many times. Written as DNA, the CDR3 is TGTGCCAGCAGTGGACGCCCCGGGACAGGGACCTATGGCTACACCTTC. Translation gives CASSGRPGTGTYGYTF. J is TRBJ1-2 and V is TRBV25-1; 9 positions agree with TRBD1. The CDR3 has 16 residues. V shed 4 bases, J shed 4 bases, and the junction held 10 bases outside the gene matches. Germline values: CDR1 MGHDK, CDR2 SYGVNS.

This clonotype was detected ten times or more. In DNA form, the CDR3 reads TGTGCCAGCAGTTTGGGGGGGCTATACGAGCAGTACTTC. Protein product: CASSLGGLYEQYF. The gene calls are TRBV12-3 or TRBV12-4 and TRBJ2-7; a possible D gene is TRBD2 (7 bases). V lost 3 bases and J 4 bases, leaving 10 bases between the germline ends. This CDR3 is built from 13 residues.

This clonotype turned up a few times. The chain is built from TRBV6-5 and TRBJ1-6; no clear D gene. Germline-derived CDR1 and CDR2 are MNHEY and SVGAGI. V lost 4 bases, J lost 6 bases, and 7 bases lay in between. The CDR3 has 13 residues. CDR3 in amino acids: CASSSSSNSPLHF. CDR3 in DNA: TGTGCCAGCAGTTCTAGCTCTAATTCACCCCTCCACTTT.

In its sample, this clonotype was seen many times. V is TRBV7-2 and J is TRBJ2-5; TRBD1 is a possible D gene (6 bases). The CDR3 is 13 amino acids. Germline loops: CDR1 SGHTA, CDR2 FQGNSA. Trimming stripped 6 bases from V and 2 bases from J, with 10 bases between. The CDR3 nucleotides read TGTGCCAGCAGATACACAGGGCAAGAGACCCAGTACTTC. It encodes CASRYTGQETQYF.

With respect to this clonotype: A much larger clonotype is one base distant, so this may be a read error. The V and J genes are TRBV14 and TRBJ2-1; D is unresolved. Germline-derived CDR1 and CDR2 are SGHDN and FVKESK. The CDR3 loop spans 15 amino acids. V lost 0 bases to trimming and J lost 2 bases, with 8 bases between them. CDR3 region: CASSQDRSAYNEQFF. The CDR3 nucleotides are TGTGCCAGCAGCCAAGACAGGTCCGCCTACAATGAGCAGTTCTTC.

CDR3 DNA sequence: TGCAGTGCTAGCCGACTAGTTTACAATGAGCAGTTCTTC. Amino acid sequence: CSASRLVYNEQFF. The chain links TRBV20-1 to TRBJ2-1; tentative D call: TRBD2 (6 bases). Germline values: CDR1 DFQATT, CDR2 SNEGSKA (reference sequence). The CDR3 totals 13 residues. V dropped 3 bases and J dropped 4 bases, with 10 bases sitting between them.

This sequence joins TRBV20-1 and TRBJ2-7, with TRBD2 matching over 7 bases. CDR1 DFQATT and CDR2 SNEGSKA come from the germline V gene (reference sequence). The CDR3 has 11 amino acids. Written as DNA, the CDR3 is TGCAGCCCCGGGGCGGGAGTCGAGCAGTACTTC. Translated, it gives CSPGAGVEQYF.

This clonotype was seen a handful of times. The chain recombines TRBV6-2 or TRBV6-3 with TRBJ1-2, with TRBD1 as a possible D gene (5 bases). With 4 bases removed from V and 4 bases from J, the gap between germline ends came to 37 bases. Germline V lookup: CDR1 MNHEY, CDR2 SVGEGT. The length of the CDR3 is 22 residues. The CDR3 loop is CASSSRVRPRGLVRDTVYGYTF. The DNA of the CDR3 is TGTGCCAGCAGTTCTCGTGTTCGGCCGAGGGGTTTGGTTCGGGATACGGTCTATGGCTACACCTTC.